These T cell receptor beta chains were read from a single sample in a study of OX40 agonist ivuxolimab in advanced cancers. Method: immunoSEQ multiplex PCR; TCRdb's copy keeps in-frame clones and lacks some. The table records over 55,000 clones, over 80% of them present only once. Sequencing was performed on CD4+ or CD8+ T cells sorted from blood, taken in a trial of the OX40 agonist ivuxolimab. These TCRs come from an adult with an advanced solid tumor such as melanoma, head and neck, liver or kidney cancer. CDR3s include the opening cysteine and the closing phenylalanine or tryptophan. The D gene is left open where the match is weak. Expanded clones are given a class, and other clones once, few, many or no size at all.

j_gene | abundance | d_gene | v_gene | CDR3nt | CDR3aa
TRBJ2-5 | few | TRBD2 | TRBV7-3 | TGTGCCAGCAGTCCAATGGGACTAGCGGGTGGAGAGACCCAGTACTTC | CASSPMGLAGGETQYF
TRBJ1-4 | - | - | TRBV7-2 | TGTGCCAGCAGCTTAACATCGGATATTGCAACTAATGAAAAACTGTTTTTT | CASSLTSDIATNEKLFF
TRBJ1-5 | - | - | TRBV2 | TGTGCCAGCAGTGAACAGGGAGGGGGTAGCAATCAGCCCCAGCATTTT | CASSEQGGGSNQPQHF
TRBJ2-5 | - | TRBD2 | TRBV10-3 | TGTGCCATCAGCAAGGGAGGGAGAAAAGAGACCCAGTACTTC | CAISKGGRKETQYF
TRBJ1-2 | - | TRBD1 | TRBV6-5 | TGTGCCAGCAGTTACTCGCCAGGGGGAAACTATGGCTACACCTTC | CASSYSPGGNYGYTF
TRBJ1-3 | - | - | TRBV27 | TGTGCCAGCAGTTCCGGTCCCCTCGGGACACGAAACTCTGGAAACACCATATATTTT | CASSSGPLGTRNSGNTIYF
TRBJ2-7 | - | TRBD1 | TRBV28 | TGTGCCAGCAAAGGGGGCGACGAGCAGTACTTC | CASKGGDEQYF
TRBJ2-3 | - | TRBD1 | TRBV7-9 | TGTGCCAGCAGCTTAGATTGGGGGAGACAGGGAGAAGGTGGAGATACGCAGTATTTT | CASSLDWGRQGEGGDTQYF
TRBJ2-5 | once | TRBD1 | TRBV15 | TGTGCCACCAGCAGATCGGGACAGAACCAAGAGACCCAGTACTTC | CATSRSGQNQETQYF
TRBJ1-5 | - | - | TRBV18 | TGTGCCAGCTCAGCCTTCGGGGGGGGCAATCAGCCCCAGCATTTT | CASSAFGGGNQPQHF
TRBJ1-4 | - | - | TRBV18 | TGTGCCAGCTCAGAGGACAGATTTAATGAAAAACTGTTTTTT | CASSEDRFNEKLFF
TRBJ2-5 | - | - | TRBV25-1 | TGTGCCAGCAGGGGAGACCAAGAGACCCAGTACTTC | CASRGDQETQYF
TRBJ2-3 | - | - | TRBV30 | TGTGCCTGGAGTATTTCCGGGAGCGGCAGCACAGATACGCAGTATTTT | CAWSISGSGSTDTQYF
TRBJ2-1 | - | TRBD1 | TRBV9 | TGTGCCAGCAGCACCCGGGACAGGGTAGGAGGTGAGCAGTTCTTC | CASSTRDRVGGEQFF
TRBJ1-3 | - | - | TRBV7-9 | TGTGCCAGCAGCCTCGGGCAGACTAAGGGAAACACCATATATTTT | CASSLGQTKGNTIYF
TRBJ2-7 | - | - | TRBV6-5 | TGTGCCAGCACTCCTCAGGACGGCTACGAGCAGTACTTC | CASTPQDGYEQYF
TRBJ2-5 | - | - | TRBV7-3 | TGTGCCAGCAGCTCCGTCTCAGGGGTAGGAGAGACCCAGTACTTC | CASSSVSGVGETQYF
TRBJ2-3 | - | - | TRBV10-3 | TGTGCCATCAGTGATGGGTACAGCACAGATACGCAGTATTTT | CAISDGYSTDTQYF
TRBJ1-1 | - | - | TRBV9 | TGTGCCAGCAGCGTTCCCCCCGGTGGGGAAGCTTTCTTT | CASSVPPGGEAFF
TRBJ1-2 | few | - | TRBV6-1 | TGTGCCGCCACAGAGCTCTATGGCTACACCTTC | CAATELYGYTF
TRBJ2-5 | - | TRBD1 | TRBV19 | TGTGCCAGTGGGGGGACAGGGCAAGAGACCCAGTACTTC | CASGGTGQETQYF
TRBJ1-4 | - | - | TRBV29-1 | TGCAGCGTTGTAGATAATGAAAAACTGTTTTTT | CSVVDNEKLFF
TRBJ1-5 | - | - | TRBV10-3 | TGTGCCATCAGTGAGTCGATAGACAGTGCGACCGGCAATCAGCCCCAGCATTTT | CAISESIDSATGNQPQHF
TRBJ1-4 | - | TRBD1 | TRBV9 | TGTGCCAGCAGCGCCCGGACAGGGGAGAGTGAAAAACTGTTTTTT | CASSARTGESEKLFF
TRBJ1-5 | - | TRBD1 | TRBV5-5 | TGTGCCAGCAGCGAGACAGGGGGGCATCAGCCCCAGCATTTT | CASSETGGHQPQHF
TRBJ2-6 | - | - | TRBV30 | TGTGCCTGGAGTTTTTCCTCTGGGGCCAACGTCCTGACTTTC | CAWSFSSGANVLTF
TRBJ2-3 | - | - | TRBV6-6 | TGTGCCAGCAGTTACGCTAGGCCAGGGAGCACAGATACGCAGTATTTT | CASSYARPGSTDTQYF
TRBJ2-3 | - | TRBD1 | TRBV28 | TGTGCCACGACAGGGGGCATCACAGATACGCAGTATTTT | CATTGGITDTQYF
TRBJ2-7 | - | - | TRBV9 | TGTGCCAGCAGCGGCGGCATAGGGGCAGGGGGGAACGAGCAGTACTTC | CASSGGIGAGGNEQYF
TRBJ2-6 | - | - | TRBV25-1 | TGTGCCAGCAGTGTCTCAGGGGCCAACGTCCTGACTTTC | CASSVSGANVLTF
TRBJ2-7 | - | - | TRBV7-3 | TGTGCCAGCAGTACGACAGGATCCTACGAGCAGTACTTC | CASSTTGSYEQYF
TRBJ1-2 | - | - | TRBV19 | TGTGCCAGTAGTCGCCGAGATGGCTACACCTTC | CASSRRDGYTF
TRBJ2-7 | once | - | TRBV2 | TGTGCCAGCAGTGAGTCAGCAGTTTCCTACGAGCAGTACTTC | CASSESAVSYEQYF
TRBJ2-7 | - | - | TRBV6-1 | TGTGCCAGCAGATTTACAGGGCTTCCCTCCTACGAGCAGTACTTC | CASRFTGLPSYEQYF
TRBJ2-5 | - | TRBD2 | TRBV6-5 | TGTGCCAGCAGATTGACTAGCCTCCAAGGGACCCAGTACTTC | CASRLTSLQGTQYF
TRBJ2-7 | - | TRBD2 | TRBV30 | TGTGCCTGGGCGGGGGACTCCTACGAGCAGTACTTC | CAWAGDSYEQYF
TRBJ1-5 | - | - | TRBV28 | TGTGCCAGCAGTTTCAATGGGGGTGATAATCAGCCCCAGCATTTT | CASSFNGGDNQPQHF
TRBJ2-1 | - | - | TRBV7-6 | TGTGCCAGCAGCTCCCCGGGGCTAATGAATGAGCAGTTCTTC | CASSSPGLMNEQFF
TRBJ1-2 | - | - | TRBV21-1 | TGTGCCAGCAGCAATCCCCCAGGGAACTATGGCTACACCTTC | CASSNPPGNYGYTF
TRBJ1-2 | - | - | TRBV6-6 | TGTGCCAGCAGTTACGGGGGGACCAGGGGTGGCTACACCTTC | CASSYGGTRGGYTF
TRBJ1-1 | few | TRBD1 | TRBV30 | TGTGCCTGCGGACAGGGAGTAGGAACTGAAGCTTTCTTT | CACGQGVGTEAFF
TRBJ2-2 | - | - | TRBV9 | TGTGCCAGCAGCGTAGGGGCTGTTACCGGGGAGCTGTTTTTT | CASSVGAVTGELFF
TRBJ2-1 | - | TRBD2 | TRBV9 | TGTGCCAGCAGCTCAGAGAAACCCGGGACTAGCGGTTACAATGAGCAGTTCTTC | CASSSEKPGTSGYNEQFF
TRBJ2-3 | - | - | TRBV7-8 | TGTGCCAGCAGCTTAGGAAGGACGGCCAGCACAGATACGCAGTATTTT | CASSLGRTASTDTQYF
TRBJ2-2 | - | - | TRBV5-1 | TGCGCCAGCAGCGACGTTGGCGGGGAGCTGTTTTTT | CASSDVGGELFF
TRBJ2-5 | - | TRBD2 | TRBV7-9 | TGTGCCAGCAGCTTAAGACTGGGAGGGGAGACCCAGTACTTC | CASSLRLGGETQYF
TRBJ2-5 | - | - | TRBV7-6 | TGTGCCAGCAGGCAAGGAGGGGGATGGGAGACCCAGTACTTC | CASRQGGGWETQYF
TRBJ1-4 | few | TRBD1 | TRBV27 | TGTGCCAGCAGTGCGGACAGGCTTTATGAAAAACTGTTTTTT | CASSADRLYEKLFF
TRBJ2-1 | - | TRBD2 | TRBV2 | TGTGCCAGCACCTTAAGAGACGGGAGGGGTTATGAGCAGTTCTTC | CASTLRDGRGYEQFF
TRBJ1-1 | - | - | TRBV9 | TGTGCCAGCAGCGCAAGGGTGGGAAGGACTGAAGCTTTCTTT | CASSARVGRTEAFF